This TCR beta chain was captured in a study of metastatic and nonmetastatic thyroid tumors. The wider study: Repertoires from malignant and benign thyroid patients were compared across blood and tumor or nodule tissue. Study-level findings and limits: Benign nodules were reported to have significantly lower TCR beta diversity than malignant thyroid tumors, in blood and tumor.

As processed by the authors: A distant-metastasis classifier for papillary thyroid cancer was built using CDR3 differences across clinicopathological groups. TCRdb used MiXCR to call clones anew from the PCR reads. These V and J calls derive from TCRdb rather than the authors' analysis. The repertoire consists of tens of thousands of clones, with approximately 20% occurring once and the leading ten covering around a fifth. Of note for this clone: Its antigen is currently unknown.

All patients reached thyroid surgery having received no treatment beforehand. Germline assignment: CDR1 MNHNY and CDR2 SVGAGI (reference sequence). Deletions cut 0 bases from V and 0 bases from J, with 9 bases between. CDR3 length: 17 residues. The source of this sequence is a female donor with papillary thyroid cancer or a benign thyroid nodule (not recorded which). Some clones in this sample may be carry-over from other donors' samples. Material for sequencing was blood. The V gene is TRBV6-6, the J gene TRBJ1-6; no clear D. The CDR3 loop is CASSYSPVSSYNSPLHF. Here the CDR3 DNA reads TGTGCCAGCAGTTACTCGCCGGTGAGCTCCTATAATTCACCCCTCCACTTT.